Below are 16 T cell receptor beta chains sequenced from a single sample in a study of T cell changes during pregnancy in multiple sclerosis. The repertoire was sequenced with immunoSEQ multiplex PCR; TCRdb's copy has only in-frame clones and lacks some. The data hold around 50,000 clones, with 93% observed a single time. The material was CD8+ T cells from peripheral blood mononuclear cells, obtained in the second trimester of pregnancy. Source of these receptors: a female donor with multiple sclerosis, enrolled in a pregnancy study.

V is TRBV19 and J is TRBJ2-6, with 7 bases lining up with TRBD1. Germline V gives CDR1 LNHDA, CDR2 SQIVND (reference sequence). CDR3 length equals 15 residues. The V segment lost 8 bases and the J segment 0 bases; nucleotides outside the gene matches: 4. The CDR3 DNA sequence: TGTGCCAGTGGGACAGCCCTCTCTGGGGCCAACGTCCTGACTTTC. Amino acid sequence: CASGTALSGANVLTF. Drawing the rest from reference TRBV19 and TRBJ2-6, the complete variable domain is DGGITQSPKYLFRKEGQNVTLSCEQNLNHDAMYWYRQDPGQGLRLIYYSQIVNDFQKGDIAEGYSVSREKKESFPLTVTSAQKNPTAFYLCASGTALSGANVLTFGAGSRLTVL.

The chain links TRBV19 to TRBJ2-7, with TRBD2 matching 10 bases. The V segment lost 0 bases and the J segment 5 bases; nucleotides outside the gene matches: 7. Germline CDR1 is LNHDA and CDR2 is SQIVND (reference sequence). The CDR3 contains 16 residues. The CDR3, as DNA: TGTGCCAGTAGTATAGATTGGGCTAGCGGGAGAGACGAGCAGTACTTC. Translation gives CASSIDWASGRDEQYF.

This chain connects TRBV29-1 to TRBJ1-1; maybe TRBD1 (5 bases). CDR3 length equals 13 residues. The germline V and J ends were trimmed by 5 bases and 0 bases, with 10 bases remaining between them. CDR1 SQVTM and CDR2 ANQGSEA come from the germline V gene. The CDR3 DNA reads as TGCAGCGTTCACGGGACTTTGAACACTGAAGCTTTCTTT. Protein: CSVHGTLNTEAFF.

V is TRBV29-1 and J is TRBJ2-1; 9 nucleotides line up with TRBD1. The CDR3 length is 12 residues. Germline CDR1 reads SQVTM; CDR2 reads ANQGSEA. CDR3 protein: CGGTGSVSEQFF. DNA for the CDR3: TGCGGAGGGACAGGGTCGGTTAGTGAGCAGTTCTTC.

A single count supports this clone. The chain combines TRBV15 with TRBJ1-5, with D tentatively TRBD1 (5 bases). There are 16 residues in the CDR3. Germline CDR1 and CDR2: LNHNV and YYDKDF (reference sequence). Trimming pared 5 bases from V and 4 bases from J, leaving 18 bases between. CDR3 region: CATSYGGGNRNQPQHF. The CDR3 DNA sequence: TGTGCCACCAGCTATGGGGGGGGGAATCGGAATCAGCCCCAGCATTTT.

V gene TRBV7-8 combines with J gene TRBJ2-7, with 12 bases lining up with TRBD2. CDR1 and CDR2 from the germline V gene are SGHVS and FQNEAQ. CDR3 length equals 16 residues. Germline trimming cut 1 base from V and 3 bases from J; bases unmatched to any gene: 4. This chain's CDR3 is CASSLELAGGLYEQYF. In DNA, the CDR3 is TGTGCCAGCAGCTTAGAACTAGCGGGAGGACTCTACGAGCAGTACTTC.

V and J are TRBV27 and TRBJ2-1; a weak D match, TRBD2 (6 bases). This CDR3 has 14 residues. V was trimmed by 4 bases and J by 4 bases, leaving 11 bases between them. The germline V gene has CDR1 MNHEY and CDR2 SMNVEV (reference sequence). The CDR3 DNA sequence: TGTGCCAGCAGTTCCTTGACTAGATACAATGAGCAGTTCTTC. It translates to CASSSLTRYNEQFF.

A few counts support this clone. This sequence joins TRBV7-9 and TRBJ1-6; perhaps TRBD1 as D (6 bases). The CDR3 runs 17 residues. Trimming shortened V by 5 bases and J by 6 bases, and 20 bases separated the two germline ends. From germline, CDR1 is SEHNR and CDR2 FQNEAQ (reference sequence). The CDR3 DNA reads as TGTGCCAGCAGCGGGGGGGCCGGGTCGGGGGCTAATTCACCCCTCCACTTT. This encodes CASSGGAGSGANSPLHF. Drawing the rest from reference TRBV7-9 and TRBJ1-6, the complete variable domain is DTGVSQNPRHKITKRGQNVTFRCDPISEHNRLYWYRQTLGQGPEFLTYFQNEAQLEKSRLLSDRFSAERPKGSFSTLEIQRTEQGDSAMYLCASSGGAGSGANSPLHFGNGTRLTVT.

The rearrangement links TRBV27 to TRBJ1-5; maybe TRBD1 (5 bases). CDR1 is MNHEY and CDR2 is SMNVEV in the germline V gene (reference sequence). The CDR3 extends over 13 amino acids. The germline V and J ends were trimmed by 3 bases and 6 bases, with 9 bases remaining between them. CDR3 sequence reads: CASSFRDSQPQHF. The CDR3 nucleotides read TGTGCCAGCAGTTTTAGAGACAGTCAGCCCCAGCATTTT.

J is TRBJ2-7 and V is TRBV11-2; 10 bases fit TRBD2. This CDR3 contains 14 residues. CDR1 is SGHAT and CDR2 is FQNNGV in the germline V gene. J lost 3 bases, V lost 5 bases, and 4 bases had no gene match. CDR3 nucleotide sequence: TGTGCCAGCAGCCTAGCGGGAGCGGTCTACGAGCAGTACTTC. Translation gives CASSLAGAVYEQYF.

V usage is TRBV29-1 and J usage is TRBJ2-5; perhaps TRBD2 as D (6 bases). Between the trimmed V and J ends, which lost 3 bases and 5 bases, there was a span of 13 bases. The V gene's germline CDR1 is SQVTM and CDR2 ANQGSEA. The CDR3 length is 13 residues. This CDR3 is CSVEGGWLETQYF. The CDR3 coding sequence is TGCAGCGTTGAGGGGGGTTGGTTGGAGACCCAGTACTTC.

V gene TRBV10-1 combines with J gene TRBJ2-5; no clear D gene. Looked up from germline, CDR1 is WNHNN and CDR2 is SYGVQD (reference sequence). V was cut by 5 bases and J by 1 base, with 8 bases left in between. This CDR3 is 13 amino acids long. Here the CDR3 reads CASSKEIQETQYF. CDR3 in DNA: TGCGCCAGCAGTAAAGAGATCCAAGAGACCCAGTACTTC.

CDR3 sequence reads: CASSLVPSGGFDEQFF. The CDR3 bases are TGCGCCAGCAGCTTGGTGCCTAGCGGGGGATTCGATGAGCAGTTCTTC. This chain connects TRBV5-1 to TRBJ2-1; 10 bases agree with TRBD2. The CDR3 contains 16 residues. V shed 0 bases, J shed 8 bases, and the junction held 8 bases outside the gene matches. Germline V lookup: CDR1 SGHRS, CDR2 YFSETQ.

The chain carries TRBV6-6 and TRBJ2-4, with TRBD2 identical over 14 bases. V shed 6 bases, J shed 5 bases, and the junction held 6 bases outside the gene matches. Germline V lookup: CDR1 MNHNY, CDR2 SVGAGI (reference sequence). There are 16 residues in the CDR3. CDR3 DNA sequence: TGTGCCAGCAGCCTCCTGACTAGCGGGAGGGAAAACATTCAGTACTTC. This gives the protein CASSLLTSGRENIQYF.

The rearrangement links TRBV29-1 to TRBJ2-7, with TRBD2 matching 8 bases. Germline V gene lookup returns CDR1 SQVTM and CDR2 ANQGSEA. The V and J ends lost 3 bases and 5 bases, in that order; junction bases with no gene match: 6. The CDR3 sequence is 13 residues long. The CDR3 here is CSVESGSINEQYF. CDR3 sequence (DNA): TGCAGCGTTGAGAGCGGGAGCATCAACGAGCAGTACTTC.

The V and J genes are TRBV29-1 and TRBJ2-5; no clear D gene. CDR1 is SQVTM, CDR2 ANQGSEA, per germline. V lost 6 bases and J lost 8, with 16 bases in between. The CDR3 extends over 12 amino acids. Written as DNA, the CDR3 is TGCAGCGTCGGGTCGGTTTTTGTAACCCAGTACTTC. Its translation is CSVGSVFVTQYF.